The 8 T cell receptor beta chains below were found in one sample sequenced in a study of CD8 T cells in ankylosing spondylitis. TCRdb passed the 5' RACE reads through MiXCR, listing each CDR3 protein once. The table records around 180,000 distinct CDR3 sequences, around a sixth of them present only once. The sequenced material came from blood, either unsorted or a sorted T cell fraction (not recorded which). These receptors were obtained from a male donor under 30 with ankylosing spondylitis or in good health (not recorded which).

This clonotype was observed many times. As DNA, the CDR3 is TGTGCCAGCAGCTCACTCGGACAGGGAAACTATGGCTACACCTTC. Amino acids: CASSSLGQGNYGYTF. The chain uses TRBV5-6 and TRBJ1-2, with 8 nucleotides matching TRBD1. Per the germline V gene, CDR1 is SGHDT and CDR2 is YYEEEE. J gave up 2 bases and V 3 bases, and 6 bases lay outside the gene matches. The CDR3 is 15 amino acids.

The rearrangement joins TRBV19 to TRBJ2-7; D is possibly TRBD2 (5 bases). CDR1 and CDR2 from the germline V gene are LNHDA and SQIVND (reference sequence). This CDR3 is built from 16 residues. V gave up 2 bases and J gave up 3 bases, with 17 bases separating them. In DNA form, the CDR3 reads TGTGCCAGTAGTATATCTGGAGTTACGGCGGGCTACGAGCAGTACTTC. As protein: CASSISGVTAGYEQYF.

Many counts were recorded for this clonotype. V usage is TRBV29-1 and J usage is TRBJ2-1, with D perhaps TRBD1 or TRBD2 (5 bases each). Germline lookup yields CDR1 SQVTM and CDR2 ANQGSEA. V was trimmed by 6 bases and J by 8 bases, leaving 17 bases between them. CDR3 length: 13 amino acids. The DNA for the CDR3 is TGCAGCGTAGAGGGTGTATTGGGGGATGAGCAGTTCTTC. Protein sequence: CSVEGVLGDEQFF.

The V call is TRBV29-1, the J call TRBJ2-7; D is ambiguous. The CDR3 extends over 14 amino acids. The V end was cut by 4 bases, the J end by 2 bases, with 15 bases between. CDR1 and CDR2 (germline): SQVTM, ANQGSEA. The CDR3 reads CSVALGTGTYEQYV. The CDR3, as DNA: TGCAGCGTTGCCCTAGGAACTGGTACCTACGAGCAGTACGTC.

This clonotype was found many times. CDR3 DNA: TGCGCCAGCAGCCCCCCCTTAGCGGCGGGGTTAGATACGCAGTATTTT. Translation gives CASSPPLAAGLDTQYF. V and J are TRBV5-1 and TRBJ2-3; D perhaps matches TRBD2 (6 bases). V was cut by 4 bases and J by 5 bases, with 20 bases left in between. CDR3 length: 16 amino acids. CDR1 is SGHRS, CDR2 YFSETQ, per germline. The entire variable domain, with the rest obtained from reference TRBV5-1 and TRBJ2-3, is as follows: KAGVTQTPRYLIKTRGQQVTLSCSPISGHRSVSWYQQTPGQGLQFLFEYFSETQRNKGNFPGRFSGRQFSNSRSEMNVSTLELGDSALYLCASSPPLAAGLDTQYFGPGTRLTVL.

This clonotype has ten or more counts. The gene calls are TRBV12-3 or TRBV12-4 and TRBJ2-2; 9 bases fit TRBD2. The J segment lost 6 bases and the V segment lost 3 bases, leaving 11 bases of the junction unmatched. The CDR3 covers 17 residues. CDR3 residues: CASSLGGAGGNPGELFF. The CDR3 coding sequence is TGTGCCAGCAGTTTGGGGGGCGCGGGAGGGAATCCCGGGGAGCTGTTTTTT.

This clonotype has ten or more counts. CDR3 sequence reads: CASSWGGDTEAFF. The CDR3 DNA reads as TGTGCCAGCAGTTGGGGAGGGGACACTGAAGCTTTCTTT. The chain joins TRBV25-1 to TRBJ1-1; the D gene is possibly TRBD1 (5 bases). Germline CDR1 is MGHDK and CDR2 is SYGVNS. The CDR3 spans 13 residues. V was trimmed by 5 bases and J by 3 bases, leaving 10 bases between them.

This clonotype was found many times. The V gene is TRBV29-1, the J gene TRBJ2-5; D remains ambiguous. The CDR3 runs to 11 residues. V was cut by 4 bases and J by 4 bases, with 7 bases left in between. Germline V lookup: CDR1 SQVTM, CDR2 ANQGSEA. CDR3 loop: CSVGTGETQYF. The CDR3, as DNA: TGCAGCGTTGGGACCGGAGAGACCCAGTACTTC.